This T cell receptor (beta chain) was sequenced in a study of T cells in women clearing cervical HPV infection. The overall study: For cases, blood was sampled a median around 150 days after lesion detection, interquartile range about 90 to 200 days.

Worth noting for this clone: Its antigen is not identified. The read stops 3 residues short of the end of the CDR3; the missing end is completed from the germline J gene.

Trimming cost V 4 bases and J 7 bases, with 17 bases left between them. Germline lookup yields CDR1 KGHSH and CDR2 LQKENI. The CDR3 is made up of 15 amino acids. Only in-frame clones appear in the TCRdb table, and some are missing; sequencing was by immunoSEQ multiplex PCR. The clone table shows about 20,000 clones, with the ten largest holding about 6.3%. Regarding the study as a whole: Repertoire richness, not evenness, was significantly elevated in CIN3+ cases versus controls. A classifier using richness and V gene abundances reached an AUC of about 0.83.

The TCR sequence derives from a woman between 18 and 75 years old with a cervical HPV16 infection that either progressed to CIN3+ or cleared (not recorded which). Sequenced: blood buffy coat. This chain uses TRBV18 with TRBJ2-4; D is possibly TRBD1 or TRBD2 (5 bases each). CDR3 in amino acids: CASSRRTPPDNIQYF. CDR3 bases read: TGTGCCAGCTCACGGAGGACACCCCCGGACAACATT.